This T cell receptor beta chain originates from a study of cytomegalovirus exposure and HLA in healthy donors. Study-wide results and limits: V- and J-gene trimming of TCR beta was linked (in a later analysis) to a missense DCLRE1C variant. Across donors, presence/absence analyses took sequencing depth to be roughly uniform.

Germline CDR1 reads SGHTA; CDR2 reads FQGTGA. J lost 9 bases, V lost 5 bases, and 14 bases had no gene match. The CDR3 covers 16 residues. A remark on this clone: The antigen is not known.

It was with 60 Vbeta and 13 Jbeta primers that the PCR ran. This table comes from immunoSEQ multiplex PCR, and its TCRdb copy is limited to in-frame clones, with some not included. The table has more than 85,000 clones, 84% seen once; the top ten hold roughly 1.2%. This sequence was found in a woman under 30 in good health and CMV-seronegative. Sequenced: PBMCs. The chain carries TRBV7-3 and TRBJ2-1; 9 bases match TRBD2. The CDR3 DNA sequence: TGTGCCAGCAGCCCCCGTAGCGGGGGCGGGCTAATTGAGCAGTTCTTC. Protein sequence: CASSPRSGGGLIEQFF.